Reported below is one TCR beta chain. Its antigen target is currently unknown. Base qualities are missing; no much larger clone stands one base away. These data come from a study of blood T cell repertoires in COVID-19 (dated by TCRdb to the early 2020s). About the full investigation: Collaborator samples came from the United States, Italy and Spain and covered acute and convalescent phases of COVID-19. HLA class I and class II types, where available, came from metadata supplied by the sample provider rather than from assay-based typing. Samples came from the ongoing ImmuneRACE study (first 160 participants) plus 1,254 subjects from 6 global collaborators. Sample metadata almost always included a de-identified subject ID, COVID-19 status, age in years and sex. The repertoires were made available in a free public database intended to serve as a resource for research on the immune response to SARS-CoV-2. The dataset comprised deeply sampled blood TCRbeta repertoires from subjects exposed to, actively infected with, or recovered from COVID-19. The material from the prospective study consisted of cDNA or gDNA derived from T cells, B-cell-depleted T cells, or PBMCs. The paper as a whole reports these results and caveats: How much clinical and demographic metadata was included differed by source and by participant, and the metadata was provided uncurated.

Inclusive of the bounding cysteine and phenylalanine, the CDR3 is 14 residues long. Only the CDR3 portion is preserved as DNA: 42 bases, with reading frame beginning at the first base. The germline ends are 11 bases apart after V is trimmed by 3 bases and J by 3 bases. CDR1 KGHSH and CDR2 LQKENI are derived from the germline V gene. At one collaborating source in Seattle, patients were enrolled during active infection and were followed longitudinally through the course of disease. Each collaborating institution followed its own protocols to collect whole blood in K2EDTA tubes. For TCRbeta analysis, collaborators shipped samples as frozen whole blood, isolated PBMCs, or DNA extracted from either of those sample types. TCRbeta CDR3 regions were amplified from genomic DNA by means of the immunoSEQ Assay, a bias-controlled multiplex PCR. The authors processed their data as follows. Within the assay, amplification of reference gene primers was used to estimate how many nucleated cells each sample contained. To quantify the absolute abundance of each unique TCRbeta CDR3 rearrangement, sequence reads were collapsed and filtered. For each sample, productive Simpson clonality was calculated as the square root of Simpson's diversity index across productive rearrangements. TCRdb mirrors the immuneACCESS table, restricted to in-frame sequences. Some clones are absent from its copies; in checked studies, under half trace to an unresolved V gene, and the reason for the others is unknown. That table is the source of V, J and clone size, and D and trimming were worked out from the DNA. In all, the sample holds about half a million clones, and roughly nine tenths of those were seen once. About 0.91% of the sample belongs to the ten largest clones.

Input material: peripheral blood. The chain was built from TRBV18 and TRBJ1-2; 6 matching bases give a weak D call of TRBD1. The TCR comes from a young man with COVID-19, enrolled during active disease. The CDR3: CASSPAQGDYGYTF. The bases read TGTGCCAGCTCACCGGCACAGGGTGACTATGGCTACACCTTC.